A single sample gave rise to the 20 T cell receptor beta chains below, sequenced in a study of vaccination and CD4 T cells after COVID-19 (dated by TCRdb to between 2022 and 2023). This sample's treatment or condition label indicates: roughly 11-day PBMC culture with coronavirus spike peptide pools or control peptides (ViraFEST assay). CD4+ T cells from unexposed donors were collected before the COVID-19 pandemic (2011-2018). Libraries were constructed by PCR. TCRdb names Illumina iSeq 100 as the instrument used. At the Johns Hopkins FTIC core, DNA from the cultured CD4+ T cells underwent TCR sequencing with the Oncomine TCR Beta short-read assay. In-frame beta chains were kept once TCRdb had trimmed the public reads at Q25 with fastp and called clones with MiXCR. Each record represents a unique CDR3 protein, reported with the most common genes and DNA among its rows. In all, the sample holds thousands of distinct CDR3 sequences, and around half of those were seen once. Of the sample, 25% to 30% is held by the ten largest clones.

These receptors are not linked to any known antigen. Sequencing was done on a sample of CD4+ T cells from blood, cultured in vitro. Receptors were obtained from a human donor in good health.

The rearrangement joins TRBV20-1 to TRBJ1-5; unclear D gene. The CDR3 runs 14 residues. Germline lookup yields CDR1 DFQATT and CDR2 SNEGSKA (reference sequence). V dropped 4 bases and J dropped 3 bases, with 13 bases sitting between them. Here the CDR3 DNA reads TGCAGTGCTACCAGACTGGAAAACAATCAGCCCCAGCATTTT. This codes for CSATRLENNQPQHF.

This chain joins TRBV30 and TRBJ1-1; D is ambiguous. The CDR3 loop spans 12 amino acids. The V gene's germline CDR1 is GTSNPN and CDR2 SVGIG (reference sequence). Trimming left V 4 bases short and J 8 bases short, with 14 bases between. The CDR3 loop reads CAWISASAEAFF. In DNA, the CDR3 is TGTGCCTGGATTAGCGCCTCGGCGGAAGCTTTCTTT.

In its sample, this clonotype was seen a few times. The J gene is TRBJ2-3, the V gene TRBV24-1; D remains ambiguous. The CDR3 is made up of 13 amino acids. Germline V CDR1 and CDR2: KGHDR, SFDVKD. The V gene lost 5 bases and the J gene lost 1 base, with 6 bases spanning the gap. CDR3 sequence (DNA): TGTGCCACCAGTGGCCGGGGCACAGATACGCAGTATTTT. Its protein is CATSGRGTDTQYF.

For this clonotype: Its ends do not fully match the called genes, so a read error is possible. J is TRBJ1-1 and V is TRBV11-2; D gene uncertain. The CDR3 loop spans 12 amino acids. Germline loops: CDR1 SGHAT, CDR2 FQNNGV. The CDR3 DNA reads as TGTGCCAGCAGCTTAGAACTAGAAACTCCAACGTTT. Amino acid sequence: CASSLELETPTF.

The genes are TRBV2 and TRBJ2-3; the match to TRBD2 covers 7 bases. Germline V lookup: CDR1 SNHLY, CDR2 FYNNEI. With V trimmed by 5 bases and J by 6 bases, 11 bases remained unmatched. This CDR3 is built from 15 residues. The chain's CDR3 is CASSLRSGEMDTQYF. CDR3 nucleotide sequence: TGTGCCAGCAGTTTGCGAAGCGGGGAGATGGATACGCAGTATTTT.

A few counts support this clonotype. The V and J genes are TRBV6-5 and TRBJ2-7; 10 bases are a match to TRBD2. The CDR3 is made up of 18 amino acids. Looked up from germline, CDR1 is MNHEY and CDR2 is SVGAGI. The junction had 12 bases not matched to a gene; V was cut back by 2 bases and J by 2 bases. This CDR3 reads CASSYGAASGSIPYEQYF. The CDR3 bases are TGTGCCAGCAGTTACGGGGCGGCTAGCGGGAGCATCCCCTACGAGCAGTACTTC.

The rearrangement uses TRBV7-2 and TRBJ2-3, with D uncertain. V gave up 5 bases and J gave up 3 bases, with 9 bases separating them. Germline V gene lookup returns CDR1 SGHTA and CDR2 FQGNSA. This CDR3 is built from 13 residues. In nucleotides, the CDR3 is TGTGCCAGCAGCAACCAACAAACAGATACGCAGTATTTT. This translates into CASSNQQTDTQYF.

This rearrangement joins TRBV19 to TRBJ2-1, with 9 bases lining up with TRBD2. J lost 6 bases, V lost 3 bases, and 3 bases had no gene match. The CDR3 runs 14 residues. Looked up from germline, CDR1 is LNHDA and CDR2 is SQIVND (reference sequence). The CDR3 DNA sequence: TGTGCCAGTAGTATGTTAGCGGGAGTCAATGAGCAGTTCTTC. Amino acids: CASSMLAGVNEQFF.

The chain links TRBV5-1 to TRBJ2-3, with D tentatively TRBD1 or TRBD2 (7 bases each). The ends were cut back, 0 bases at V and 1 base at J, with 18 bases in the middle. Germline assignment: CDR1 SGHRS and CDR2 YFSETQ. This CDR3 spans 18 amino acids. As DNA, the CDR3 is TGCGCCAGCAGCTTGGCCCAAACGACAGGGAGGGGCACAGATACGCAGTATTTT. It codes for CASSLAQTTGRGTDTQYF.

This clonotype was recorded a few times. This chain joins TRBV19 and TRBJ1-4; 7 nucleotides agree with TRBD1. CDR1 is LNHDA, CDR2 SQIVND, per germline (reference sequence). The CDR3 totals 13 residues. Trimming at V came to 9 bases and at J to 8 bases, leaving 9 bases not matched to a gene. CDR3 loop: CASRGRGYEKLFF. CDR3 coding DNA: TGTGCCAGCCGGGGCAGGGGGTACGAAAAACTGTTTTTT.

J is TRBJ2-6 and V is TRBV5-1, with D unclear. Germline V gene data show CDR1 as SGHRS and CDR2 as YFSETQ. The germline V and J ends were trimmed by 7 bases and 0 bases, with 20 bases remaining between them. The CDR3 runs 18 residues. Here the CDR3 DNA reads TGCGCCAGCTCTCGGGCTGGCAGGCCTCTCTCTGGGGCCAACGTCCTGACTTTC. Amino acids: CASSRAGRPLSGANVLTF. The full variable domain, in which reference TRBV5-1 and TRBJ2-6 provide the parts outside the CDR3, is KAGVTQTPRYLIKTRGQQVTLSCSPISGHRSVSWYQQTPGQGLQFLFEYFSETQRNKGNFPGRFSGRQFSNSRSEMNVSTLELGDSALYLCASSRAGRPLSGANVLTFGAGSRLTVL.

This clonotype was counted a few times. V is TRBV12-3 or TRBV12-4 and J is TRBJ1-5; TRBD1 matches at 9 bases. V trimming: 5 bases; J trimming: 6 bases; junction bases outside the gene matches: 8. CDR3 length: 15 amino acids. The CDR3 region is CASSLNRGQGQPQHF. The CDR3 DNA is TGTGCCAGCAGTCTAAACAGGGGGCAAGGTCAGCCCCAGCATTTT.

This clonotype has more than one count but fewer than ten. The chain combines TRBV7-2 with TRBJ2-1; 11 nucleotides line up with TRBD2. Germline CDR1 SGHTA, CDR2 FQGNSA. With 3 bases clipped from V and 10 bases from J, the junction kept 8 bases outside the gene matches. The CDR3 sequence is 15 residues long. CDR3 sequence (DNA): TGTGCCAGCAGCTTCGATAGCGGGAGGGGAGAAGAGCAGTTCTTC. This sequence encodes CASSFDSGRGEEQFF.

This chain links TRBV2 with TRBJ1-5; D not resolved. The V end was cut by 1 base, the J end by 6 bases, with 4 bases between. The CDR3 length is 12 residues. CDR1 and CDR2 (germline): SNHLY, FYNNEI. Here the CDR3 DNA reads TGTGCCAGCAGTGAAGGGGTTCAGCCCCAGCATTTT. Protein sequence: CASSEGVQPQHF. The full variable domain, its missing parts supplied by reference TRBV2 and TRBJ1-5, is EPEVTQTPSHQVTQMGQEVILRCVPISNHLYFYWYRQILGQKVEFLVSFYNNEISEKSEIFDDQFSVERPDGSNFTLKIRSTKLEDSAMYFCASSEGVQPQHFGDGTRLSIL.

This clonotype was picked up a small number of times. V gene TRBV10-2 combines with J gene TRBJ2-7; perhaps TRBD2 as D (6 bases). Between the trimmed V and J ends, which lost 6 bases and 4 bases, there was a span of 13 bases. Germline CDR1 WSHSY, CDR2 SAAADI. The CDR3 runs to 13 residues. The CDR3 DNA reads TGCGCCAGCAGGACCGGGAGAGGATACGAGCAGTACTTC. This gives the protein CASRTGRGYEQYF.

This sequence joins TRBV10-3 and TRBJ1-1; D gene unclear. The V gene lost 0 bases and the J gene lost 7 bases, with 6 bases spanning the gap. Germline V CDR1 and CDR2: ENHRY, SYGVKD. The CDR3 consists of 12 residues. The CDR3 region has the DNA TGTGCCATCAGTGAGTCGTTACTTGAAGCTTTCTTT. It codes for CAISESLLEAFF.

This clonotype turned up a few times. The CDR3 loop is CASSQEAGFNYGYTF. CDR3 DNA: TGCGCCAGCAGCCAAGAGGCAGGATTTAACTATGGCTACACCTTC. This chain connects TRBV4-3 to TRBJ1-2; unclear D gene. Germline CDR1 reads LGHNA; CDR2 reads YSLEER. The CDR3 totals 15 residues. V dropped 0 bases and J dropped 1 base, with 9 bases sitting between them.

V gene TRBV12-3 or TRBV12-4 combines with J gene TRBJ2-1; 7 nucleotides align to TRBD1. The CDR3 contains 15 residues. J gave up 5 bases and V 7 bases, and 11 bases lay outside the gene matches. CDR3 sequence reads: CASTGFGTAHNEQFF. The CDR3 bases are TGTGCCAGCACCGGCTTCGGGACAGCCCACAATGAGCAGTTCTTC.

This clonotype has more than one count but fewer than ten. V and J are TRBV20-1 and TRBJ1-5; the D gene is possibly TRBD1 (5 bases). Trimming took off 6 bases at V and 3 bases at J, with 15 bases between the two ends. Germline V gene lookup returns CDR1 DFQATT and CDR2 SNEGSKA (reference sequence). CDR3 length equals 14 residues. The DNA of the CDR3 is TGCAGTGCAGCTGGGGGAGGGGTCAATCAGCCCCAGCATTTT. Translation: CSAAGGGVNQPQHF.

This clonotype has more than one count but fewer than ten. V is TRBV20-1 and J is TRBJ2-5; 10 nucleotides match TRBD2. Looked up from germline, CDR1 is DFQATT and CDR2 is SNEGSKA (reference sequence). The CDR3 sequence is 14 residues long. V shed 3 bases, J shed 7 bases, and the junction held 8 bases outside the gene matches. The CDR3 here is CSASASGSSGTQYF. The CDR3 region has the DNA TGCAGTGCTAGTGCTAGCGGGAGTAGTGGGACCCAGTACTTC.